The 17 T cell receptor beta chains reported below all come from one sample, sequenced in a study of PD-1 blockade in mismatch repair-deficient tumors. Some clones are missing from TCRdb's copy, which holds only in-frame ones; the method was immunoSEQ multiplex PCR. The sample includes some 10,000 clones, over 75% of them seen just once. Indicated time point: roughly 10-day in vitro stimulation with candidate neoantigen peptide 7. No antigen has been assigned to these receptors. The sample in question was cells cultured in vitro, obtained from a patient treated with pembrolizumab. These receptors were taken from an adult with mismatch repair-deficient cancer.

The chain carries TRBV5-6 and TRBJ1-5; TRBD1 matches 7 bases. The germline CDR1 and CDR2 sequences are SGHDT and YYEEEE. V shed 3 bases, J shed 3 bases, and the junction held 6 bases outside the gene matches. The CDR3 spans 15 residues. The CDR3 bases are TGTGCCAGCAGCTGGGGGGACAGCCCCAATCAGCCCCAGCATTTT. This sequence encodes CASSWGDSPNQPQHF.

A few counts support this clone. The rearrangement links TRBV6-5 to TRBJ2-7, with TRBD2 identical over 11 bases. The V segment lost 2 bases and the J segment 3 bases; nucleotides outside the gene matches: 3. CDR1 MNHEY and CDR2 SVGAGI come from the germline V gene. The length of the CDR3 is 15 residues. The CDR3 region is CASSYQTSGVYEQYF. CDR3 nucleotide sequence: TGTGCCAGCAGTTACCAGACTAGCGGGGTCTACGAGCAGTACTTC.

This chain joins TRBV21-1 and TRBJ2-2; the table gives TRBD2 as D, unverified against the DNA. TRBV21-1 is an annotated pseudogene. This CDR3 is 18 amino acids long. CDR3 DNA: TGTGCCAGCAGCAATGGACTAGCGGGAGGGCCGGGCACCGGGGAGCTGTTTTTT. Its protein product is CASSNGLAGGPGTGELFF.

This clone was counted only a few times. The chain uses TRBV2 and TRBJ2-3; D remains ambiguous. V dropped 3 bases and J dropped 0 bases, with 7 bases sitting between them. The CDR3 spans 14 residues. Looked up from germline, CDR1 is SNHLY and CDR2 is FYNNEI. Here the CDR3 DNA reads TGTGCCAGCAGTGATACGTCCAGCACAGATACGCAGTATTTT. Translation gives CASSDTSSTDTQYF. The full variable domain, in which reference TRBV2 and TRBJ2-3 provide the parts outside the CDR3, is EPEVTQTPSHQVTQMGQEVILRCVPISNHLYFYWYRQILGQKVEFLVSFYNNEISEKSEIFDDQFSVERPDGSNFTLKIRSTKLEDSAMYFCASSDTSSTDTQYFGPGTRLTVL.

This rearrangement joins TRBV28 to TRBJ1-3; TRBD1 agrees at 11 bases. J was trimmed by 4 bases and V by 7 bases; bases with no gene match: 12. Germline V gives CDR1 MDHEN, CDR2 SYDVKM. The CDR3 extends over 17 amino acids. CDR3 nucleotide sequence: TGTGCCAGCAACTTATCAGGGACAGGGGGGCGCGGAAACACCATATATTTT. This sequence encodes CASNLSGTGGRGNTIYF.

This clone was seen once. The rearrangement uses TRBV11-3 and TRBJ1-2, with D possibly matching TRBD1 (6 bases). V lost 5 bases and J lost 6, with 13 bases in between. In germline, CDR1 is SGHNT, CDR2 YENEEA. The CDR3 length is 13 residues. DNA of the CDR3: TGTGCCAGCAGCCCCCGGGACATTCATGGCTACACCTTC. Residues: CASSPRDIHGYTF. The variable domain in full, completed from reference TRBV11-3 and TRBJ1-2, reads EAGVVQSPRYKIIEKKQPVAFWCNPISGHNTLYWYLQNLGQGPELLIRYENEEAVDDSQLPKDRFSAERLKGVDSTLKIQPAELGDSAVYLCASSPRDIHGYTFGSGTRLTVV.

J is TRBJ1-2 and V is TRBV7-2; D unclear. This CDR3 is built from 13 residues. Germline CDR1 and CDR2: SGHTA and FQGNSA. V gave up 7 bases and J gave up 2 bases, with 11 bases separating them. The CDR3 here is CASTVPQNYGYTF. CDR3 nucleotide sequence: TGTGCCAGCACCGTACCGCAGAACTATGGCTACACCTTC. The variable domain in full, with the rest retrieved from reference TRBV7-2 and TRBJ1-2, is GAGVSQSPSNKVTEKGKDVELRCDPISGHTALYWYRQSLGQGLEFLIYFQGNSAPDKSGLPSDRFSAERTGGSVSTLTIQRTQQEDSAVYLCASTVPQNYGYTFGSGTRLTVV.

The gene calls are TRBV4-2 and TRBJ1-2; D is uncertain. CDR1 LGHNA and CDR2 YNFKEQ come from the germline V gene. The V gene lost 0 bases and the J gene lost 8 bases, with 10 bases spanning the gap. This CDR3 contains 13 residues. The CDR3 region is CASSQDWVRGYTF. CDR3 nucleotides: TGTGCCAGCAGCCAAGATTGGGTGCGGGGCTACACCTTC.

The V call is TRBV25-1, the J call TRBJ2-2; D not resolved. Looked up from germline, CDR1 is MGHDK and CDR2 is SYGVNS. The V end was cut by 3 bases, the J end by 0 bases, with 11 bases between. The CDR3 sequence is 16 residues long. CDR3 in amino acids: CASSDPTGANTGELFF. The CDR3 DNA follows: TGTGCCAGCAGTGACCCAACCGGAGCGAACACCGGGGAGCTGTTTTTT.

V is TRBV7-8 and J is TRBJ1-2, with 10 bases lining up with TRBD1. The V segment lost 1 base and the J segment 3 bases; nucleotides outside the gene matches: 2. The CDR3 spans 15 residues. Looked up from germline, CDR1 is SGHVS and CDR2 is FQNEAQ. The CDR3 loop reads CASSLDGTGDYGYTF. Written as DNA, the CDR3 is TGTGCCAGCAGCTTAGACGGGACAGGGGACTATGGCTACACCTTC.

The chain couples TRBV19 to TRBJ1-5; perhaps TRBD1 as D (6 bases). Trimming removed 7 bases from V and 1 base from J, with 17 bases in between. Germline loops: CDR1 LNHDA, CDR2 SQIVND (reference sequence). The CDR3 extends over 16 amino acids. CDR3 sequence: CASTHSGTLSNQPQHF. DNA for the CDR3: TGTGCCAGTACCCATTCCGGGACACTAAGCAATCAGCCCCAGCATTTT.

The chain recombines TRBV7-9 with TRBJ2-2; D gene uncertain. Per the germline V gene, CDR1 is SEHNR and CDR2 is FQNEAQ (reference sequence). The V gene lost 1 base and the J gene lost 10 bases, with 7 bases spanning the gap. The CDR3 spans 12 residues. Written as DNA, the CDR3 is TGTGCCAGCAGCTTAGAATTTTCGGAGCTGTTTTTT. This codes for CASSLEFSELFF.

The V and J genes are TRBV18 and TRBJ2-3; TRBD2 matches at 11 bases. J lost 6 bases, V lost 1 base, and 6 bases had no gene match. The germline V gene has CDR1 KGHSH and CDR2 LQKENI. CDR3 size: 16 residues. CDR3 residues: CASSPLAGGPEDTQYF. In DNA form, the CDR3 reads TGTGCCAGCTCACCACTAGCGGGAGGGCCGGAGGATACGCAGTATTTT.

This clone has just a few counts. The V call is TRBV29-1, the J call TRBJ1-1; 7 nucleotides align to TRBD1. V lost 2 bases, J lost 6 bases, and 9 bases stayed unmatched. The germline V gene has CDR1 SQVTM and CDR2 ANQGSEA. This CDR3 is 14 amino acids long. The CDR3 protein is CSVETGQALAEAFF. CDR3 nucleotide sequence: TGCAGCGTTGAAACAGGACAGGCGCTCGCTGAAGCTTTCTTT.

This clone showed up just once. The genes are TRBV5-4 and TRBJ1-5; maybe TRBD1 (5 bases). Looked up from germline, CDR1 is SGHNT and CDR2 is YYREEE (reference sequence). The CDR3 covers 15 residues. V gave up 0 bases and J gave up 0 bases, with 7 bases separating them. CDR3 residues: CASSLGGDSNQPQHF. CDR3 bases: TGTGCCAGCAGCTTGGGGGGGGATAGCAATCAGCCCCAGCATTTT.

This sequence joins TRBV28 and TRBJ2-3; no clear D gene. V was pared by 5 bases and J by 2 bases, with 5 bases between. This CDR3 comprises 12 residues. Germline CDR1 reads MDHEN; CDR2 reads SYDVKM. The chain's CDR3 is CASSPYTDTQYF. DNA for the CDR3: TGTGCCAGCAGTCCATACACAGATACGCAGTATTTT. Full variable domain (missing parts from reference TRBV28 and TRBJ2-3): DVKVTQSSRYLVKRTGEKVFLECVQDMDHENMFWYRQDPGLGLRLIYFSYDVKMKEKGDIPEGYSVSREKKERFSLILESASTNQTSMYLCASSPYTDTQYFGPGTRLTVL.

The genes are TRBV13 and TRBJ2-1; 10 nucleotides align to TRBD2. This CDR3 has 16 residues. Germline V gene sequence: CDR1 PRHDT, CDR2 FYEKMQ (reference sequence). The V and J ends lost 2 bases and 8 bases, in that order; junction bases with no gene match: 9. CDR3 in DNA: TGTGCCAGCAGCTTAAGAGCGGGAGGGCCCACGGATGAGCAGTTCTTC. This sequence encodes CASSLRAGGPTDEQFF. Full variable domain (remainder filled in from reference TRBV13 and TRBJ2-1): AAGVIQSPRHLIKEKRETATLKCYPIPRHDTVYWYQQGPGQDPQFLISFYEKMQSDKGSIPDRFSAQQFSDYHSELNMSSLELGDSALYFCASSLRAGGPTDEQFFGPGTRLTVL.